The rows below give T cell receptor beta chains drawn from one sample of a study of blood T cell repertoires in COVID-19. Measured with immunoSEQ multiplex PCR; TCRdb has only the in-frame clones, and not every one. The repertoire holds under 250,000 clones, with roughly 80% as singletons. Sequencing was carried out using peripheral blood. The receptors come from a man aged 50 to 60 with active or convalescent COVID-19. Both conserved end residues are part of each CDR3. The D gene is left open where the match is weak. Clone size, where shown, is once, few, many, or a class for clones that have expanded.

CDR3 protein: CSVLTAGGQETQYF
CDR3 DNA: TGCAGCGTTCTAACCGCGGGGGGCCAAGAGACCCAGTACTTC
D gene: TRBD2
clone size: .
V gene: TRBV29-1
J gene: TRBJ2-5

CDR3 protein: CASSLGTSGGSGELFF
CDR3 DNA: TGCGCCAGCAGCTTGGGGACTAGCGGGGGCTCCGGGGAGCTGTTTTTT
D gene: TRBD2
clone size: .
V gene: TRBV5-1
J gene: TRBJ2-2

CDR3 protein: CASSNRLGDDEQYF
CDR3 DNA: TGTGCCAGCAGCAATCGGTTAGGGGATGACGAGCAGTACTTC
D gene: .
clone size: .
V gene: TRBV5-6
J gene: TRBJ2-7

CDR3 protein: CASSLGGASTEAFF
CDR3 DNA: TGTGCCAGCAGTTTGGGGGGGGCGAGCACTGAAGCTTTCTTT
D gene: .
clone size: .
V gene: TRBV28
J gene: TRBJ1-1

CDR3 protein: CASSPIPDSNEQFF
CDR3 DNA: TGTGCCAGCAGTCCCATCCCTGACAGCAATGAGCAGTTCTTC
D gene: .
clone size: .
V gene: TRBV6-5
J gene: TRBJ2-1

CDR3 protein: CASSRDRHQETQYF
CDR3 DNA: TGTGCCAGCAGCCGGGACAGACACCAAGAGACCCAGTACTTC
D gene: TRBD1
clone size: .
V gene: TRBV7-9
J gene: TRBJ2-5

CDR3 protein: CASSQWGILGSPLHF
CDR3 DNA: TGCGCCAGCAGTCAATGGGGCATCCTTGGTTCACCCCTCCACTTT
D gene: .
clone size: .
V gene: TRBV23-1
J gene: TRBJ1-6

CDR3 protein: CASSRDSYNEQFF
CDR3 DNA: TGTGCCAGCAGCCGAGACAGTTACAATGAGCAGTTCTTC
D gene: .
clone size: .
V gene: TRBV7-3
J gene: TRBJ2-1

CDR3 protein: CASSFGGKTGNTIYF
CDR3 DNA: TGTGCCAGCAGCTTCGGGGGAAAAACTGGAAACACCATATATTTT
D gene: .
clone size: .
V gene: TRBV7-9
J gene: TRBJ1-3

CDR3 protein: CASSYGQMNSPLHF
CDR3 DNA: TGTGCCAGCAGTTACGGGCAGATGAATTCACCCCTCCACTTT
D gene: .
clone size: .
V gene: TRBV6-5
J gene: TRBJ1-6

CDR3 protein: CASSPRVQNTEAFF
CDR3 DNA: TGCGCCAGCAGCCCCCGGGTGCAAAACACTGAAGCTTTCTTT
D gene: .
clone size: .
V gene: TRBV5-1
J gene: TRBJ1-1

CDR3 protein: CAWRDSANSPLHF
CDR3 DNA: TGTGCCTGGAGGGACAGTGCGAATTCACCCCTCCACTTT
D gene: .
clone size: once
V gene: TRBV30
J gene: TRBJ1-6

CDR3 protein: CASRVGQGIYEQYF
CDR3 DNA: TGTGCCAGCAGGGTGGGACAGGGGATCTACGAGCAGTACTTC
D gene: TRBD1
clone size: once
V gene: TRBV6-5
J gene: TRBJ2-7

CDR3 protein: CASSFSDRVRKYGYTF
CDR3 DNA: TGTGCCAGCAGTTTTTCGGACAGGGTCCGGAAGTATGGCTACACCTTC
D gene: TRBD1
clone size: .
V gene: TRBV6-5
J gene: TRBJ1-2

CDR3 protein: CASSFEGGGYTF
CDR3 DNA: TGTGCCAGCAGTTTCGAGGGCGGTGGCTACACCTTC
D gene: .
clone size: .
V gene: TRBV28
J gene: TRBJ1-2

CDR3 protein: CASSLLGAYGYGYTF
CDR3 DNA: TGTGCCAGCAGTTTATTAGGGGCTTATGGCTATGGCTACACCTTC
D gene: .
clone size: .
V gene: TRBV27
J gene: TRBJ1-2

CDR3 protein: CASSKSGTSDTQYF
CDR3 DNA: TGTGCCAGCAGTAAATCCGGGACTAGCGATACGCAGTATTTT
D gene: TRBD2
clone size: .
V gene: TRBV9
J gene: TRBJ2-3

CDR3 protein: CASSEFGGYNEQFF
CDR3 DNA: TGTGCCAGCAGTGAATTCGGGGGCTACAATGAGCAGTTCTTC
D gene: .
clone size: .
V gene: TRBV25-1
J gene: TRBJ2-1

CDR3 protein: CASSLLSGGRFYGYTF
CDR3 DNA: TGTGCCAGCAGTCTTCTTTCAGGGGGGAGGTTCTATGGCTACACCTTC
D gene: TRBD1
clone size: .
V gene: TRBV27
J gene: TRBJ1-2

CDR3 protein: CASRGQSRNTIYF
CDR3 DNA: TGCGCCAGCCGCGGACAGAGTAGAAACACCATATATTTT
D gene: .
clone size: .
V gene: TRBV10-2
J gene: TRBJ1-3

CDR3 protein: CASATEPVGAGDTQYF
CDR3 DNA: TGTGCCAGCGCCACAGAGCCGGTGGGGGCTGGAGATACGCAGTATTTT
D gene: .
clone size: .
V gene: TRBV5-5
J gene: TRBJ2-3

CDR3 protein: CASSLSGTGVPHSGNTIYF
CDR3 DNA: TGTGCCAGCAGCTTAAGCGGGACAGGCGTACCACACTCTGGAAACACCATATATTTT
D gene: TRBD1
clone size: .
V gene: TRBV13
J gene: TRBJ1-3

CDR3 protein: CASSGSGGTDTQYF
CDR3 DNA: TGTGCCAGCAGCGGTAGCGGGGGCACAGATACGCAGTATTTT
D gene: TRBD2
clone size: .
V gene: TRBV9
J gene: TRBJ2-3

CDR3 protein: CASSVESDSPLHF
CDR3 DNA: TGTGCCAGCAGCGTAGAATCAGATTCACCCCTCCACTTT
D gene: .
clone size: .
V gene: TRBV9
J gene: TRBJ1-6

CDR3 protein: CASSSTGANSPLHF
CDR3 DNA: TGTGCCAGCAGCTCGACAGGGGCTAATTCACCCCTCCACTTT
D gene: TRBD1
clone size: .
V gene: TRBV2
J gene: TRBJ1-6

CDR3 protein: CASSYENHGYTF
CDR3 DNA: TGTGCCAGCAGTTATGAGAATCACGGCTACACCTTC
D gene: .
clone size: once
V gene: TRBV6-5
J gene: TRBJ1-2

CDR3 protein: CASSVGSSEGIQPQHF
CDR3 DNA: TGTGCCAGCAGCGTAGGGAGTTCGGAGGGGATTCAGCCCCAGCATTTT
D gene: .
clone size: .
V gene: TRBV9
J gene: TRBJ1-5

CDR3 protein: CAISEAGLDVYNEQFF
CDR3 DNA: TGTGCCATCAGTGAGGCGGGACTAGACGTCTACAATGAGCAGTTCTTC
D gene: TRBD2
clone size: .
V gene: TRBV10-3
J gene: TRBJ2-1

CDR3 protein: CAISPGQGEYNSPLHF
CDR3 DNA: TGTGCCATCAGTCCGGGACAGGGAGAATATAATTCACCCCTCCACTTT
D gene: TRBD1
clone size: .
V gene: TRBV10-3
J gene: TRBJ1-6

CDR3 protein: CASSRDTHSTDTQYF
CDR3 DNA: TGTGCCAGCAGCCGGGACACCCATAGCACAGATACGCAGTATTTT
D gene: .
clone size: .
V gene: TRBV3-1/TRBV3-2
J gene: TRBJ2-3

CDR3 protein: CASSPGTSGVYNEQFF
CDR3 DNA: TGTGCCAGCAGCCCGGGGACTAGCGGGGTTTACAATGAGCAGTTCTTC
D gene: TRBD2
clone size: .
V gene: TRBV4-2
J gene: TRBJ2-1

CDR3 protein: CASRRSGGPIEETQYF
CDR3 DNA: TGTGCCAGCAGGCGGAGCGGGGGGCCAATAGAAGAGACCCAGTACTTC
D gene: TRBD2
clone size: .
V gene: TRBV7-8
J gene: TRBJ2-5

CDR3 protein: CASSPYQIDRPFNTEAFF
CDR3 DNA: TGTGCCAGCTCACCCTACCAAATTGACAGGCCGTTTAACACTGAAGCTTTCTTT
D gene: .
clone size: .
V gene: TRBV18
J gene: TRBJ1-1

CDR3 protein: CASSQEIRGNTGELFF
CDR3 DNA: TGTGCCAGCAGCCAAGAAATCAGGGGGAACACCGGGGAGCTGTTTTTT
D gene: .
clone size: .
V gene: TRBV4-2
J gene: TRBJ2-2

CDR3 protein: CATSRLPRDYSNQPQHF
CDR3 DNA: TGTGCCACCAGCAGGCTACCCCGGGACTATAGCAATCAGCCCCAGCATTTT
D gene: .
clone size: .
V gene: TRBV15
J gene: TRBJ1-5

CDR3 protein: CAWRRGLRDLQYF
CDR3 DNA: TGTGCCTGGAGGAGGGGGCTCAGGGATCTACAGTACTTC
D gene: TRBD1
clone size: once
V gene: TRBV30
J gene: TRBJ2-4

CDR3 protein: CASRGVGQQETQYF
CDR3 DNA: TGTGCCAGCAGGGGGGTCGGACAGCAAGAGACCCAGTACTTC
D gene: .
clone size: .
V gene: TRBV6-1
J gene: TRBJ2-5

CDR3 protein: CASVVGESKAFF
CDR3 DNA: TGTGCCAGCGTTGTGGGAGAATCTAAAGCTTTCTTT
D gene: .
clone size: .
V gene: TRBV6-5
J gene: TRBJ1-1

CDR3 protein: CASRRGRRMNTEAFF
CDR3 DNA: TGCGCCAGCAGAAGAGGGAGACGGATGAACACTGAAGCTTTCTTT
D gene: .
clone size: .
V gene: TRBV10-1
J gene: TRBJ1-1

CDR3 protein: CASSPGGSNQPQHF
CDR3 DNA: TGTGCCAGCAGTCCAGGGGGAAGCAATCAGCCCCAGCATTTT
D gene: TRBD1
clone size: .
V gene: TRBV28
J gene: TRBJ1-5

CDR3 protein: CASSQDGRQGFSYEQYF
CDR3 DNA: TGTGCCAGCAGCCAAGATGGGAGACAGGGCTTCTCCTACGAGCAGTACTTC
D gene: TRBD1
clone size: .
V gene: TRBV3-1/TRBV3-2
J gene: TRBJ2-7

CDR3 protein: CASSKGRQGSNNEQFF
CDR3 DNA: TGTGCCAGCAGCAAAGGGCGACAGGGATCCAACAATGAGCAGTTCTTC
D gene: .
clone size: .
V gene: TRBV21-1
J gene: TRBJ2-1

CDR3 protein: CASTSRGAPYEQYF
CDR3 DNA: TGTGCCAGCACTTCCCGGGGGGCTCCCTACGAGCAGTACTTC
D gene: .
clone size: .
V gene: TRBV27
J gene: TRBJ2-7

CDR3 protein: CASSLTGAASPLHF
CDR3 DNA: TGTGCCAGTAGTTTGACAGGGGCGGCTTCACCCCTCCACTTT
D gene: TRBD1
clone size: few
V gene: TRBV19
J gene: TRBJ1-6

CDR3 protein: CASSLARDTQYF
CDR3 DNA: TGTGCCAGCAGCTTAGCTAGAGATACGCAGTATTTT
D gene: .
clone size: .
V gene: TRBV7-2
J gene: TRBJ2-3

CDR3 protein: CASSFKSGGTDTQYF
CDR3 DNA: TGTGCCAGCAGCTTCAAAAGCGGGGGTACAGATACGCAGTATTTT
D gene: TRBD2
clone size: .
V gene: TRBV7-3
J gene: TRBJ2-3

CDR3 protein: CASSYSKRTGDYGYTF
CDR3 DNA: TGTGCCAGCAGTTACTCGAAGCGGACGGGGGACTATGGCTACACCTTC
D gene: .
clone size: .
V gene: TRBV6-2/TRBV6-3
J gene: TRBJ1-2

CDR3 protein: CASSEGLNNQPQHF
CDR3 DNA: TGTGCCAGCAGTGAAGGGCTGAACAATCAGCCCCAGCATTTT
D gene: .
clone size: few
V gene: TRBV6-1
J gene: TRBJ1-5

CDR3 protein: CASSPSPGTWGGTYEQYF
CDR3 DNA: TGTGCCAGCAGCCCATCCCCCGGGACTTGGGGCGGAACCTACGAGCAGTACTTC
D gene: .
clone size: once
V gene: TRBV7-8
J gene: TRBJ2-7

CDR3 protein: CASSDQSNYGYTF
CDR3 DNA: TGTGCCAGCAGTGACCAGTCAAACTATGGCTACACCTTC
D gene: .
clone size: .
V gene: TRBV2
J gene: TRBJ1-2

CDR3 protein: CASMGREGNQPQHF
CDR3 DNA: TGTGCCAGCATGGGCAGGGAAGGCAATCAGCCCCAGCATTTT
D gene: .
clone size: .
V gene: TRBV6-5
J gene: TRBJ1-5

CDR3 protein: CASSLDLFGSYGYTF
CDR3 DNA: TGTGCCAGCAGCTTAGATCTTTTTGGCAGCTATGGCTACACCTTC
D gene: .
clone size: .
V gene: TRBV11-2
J gene: TRBJ1-2

CDR3 protein: CASSVGSRANYGYTF
CDR3 DNA: TGTGCCAGCAGCGTAGGTTCAAGAGCTAACTATGGCTACACCTTC
D gene: .
clone size: .
V gene: TRBV9
J gene: TRBJ1-2

CDR3 protein: CASSLGTGSYEQYF
CDR3 DNA: TGTGCCAGCAGTTTAGGGACAGGGTCCTACGAGCAGTACTTC
D gene: TRBD1
clone size: .
V gene: TRBV27
J gene: TRBJ2-7

CDR3 protein: CASRQDRGMNTEAFF
CDR3 DNA: TGTGCCAGCAGGCAGGACAGGGGAATGAACACTGAAGCTTTCTTT
D gene: TRBD1
clone size: once
V gene: TRBV6-5
J gene: TRBJ1-1

CDR3 protein: CSALAVVGTDTQYF
CDR3 DNA: TGCAGCGCCTTAGCGGTTGTTGGGACAGATACGCAGTATTTT
D gene: .
clone size: .
V gene: TRBV29-1
J gene: TRBJ2-3

CDR3 protein: CASSAGPGGITGELFF
CDR3 DNA: TGTGCCAGCAGCGCCGGACCGGGGGGGATCACCGGGGAGCTGTTTTTT
D gene: TRBD2
clone size: .
V gene: TRBV9
J gene: TRBJ2-2